This T cell receptor (beta chain) was obtained from a study of blood T cell repertoires in COVID-19. CDR1 is SGHTA, CDR2 FQGNSA, per germline. The CDR3 is made up of 13 amino acids. The germline V and J ends were trimmed by 5 bases and 1 base, with 8 bases remaining between them. The protocol was immunoSEQ multiplex PCR, while the TCRdb copy is restricted to in-frame clones and leaves out a portion. The sample lists about 180,000 clones, more than 70% occurring once. Sequenced input: peripheral blood. The sequence was obtained from a young man with active or convalescent COVID-19. The rearrangement uses TRBV7-2 and TRBJ1-1; no clear D. The CDR3 nucleotides read TGTGCCAGCAGCCCGCAGTCGAACACTGAAGCTTTCTTT. As protein: CASSPQSNTEAFF.